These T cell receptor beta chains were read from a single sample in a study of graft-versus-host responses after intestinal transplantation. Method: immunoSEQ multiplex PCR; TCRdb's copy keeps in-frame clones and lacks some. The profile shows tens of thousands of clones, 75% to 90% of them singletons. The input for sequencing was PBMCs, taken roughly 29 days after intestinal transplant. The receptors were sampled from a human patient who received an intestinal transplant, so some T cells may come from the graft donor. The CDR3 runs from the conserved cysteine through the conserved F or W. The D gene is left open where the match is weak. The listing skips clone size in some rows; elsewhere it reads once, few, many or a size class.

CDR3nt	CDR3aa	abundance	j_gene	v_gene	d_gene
TGCGCCAGCAGCCCTCGGGGGGGCATAGATACGCAGTATTTT	CASSPRGGIDTQYF	NA	TRBJ2-3	TRBV4-1	TRBD2
TGTGCCAGCCGCCGGGGACAGGGGGCCAAAAACATTCAGTACTTC	CASRRGQGAKNIQYF	NA	TRBJ2-4	TRBV28	TRBD1
TGTGCCAGCAGCACCACACTCCCGGGACACCGAAACACTGAAGCTTTCTTT	CASSTTLPGHRNTEAFF	NA	TRBJ1-1	TRBV13	NA
TGTGCCAGCAGCTTAGGGCCTAGCGGAGAGACCCAGTACTTC	CASSLGPSGETQYF	NA	TRBJ2-5	TRBV7-2	TRBD2
TGCAGCGGGTCCTCGGGACACCTTAACTATGGCTACACCTTC	CSGSSGHLNYGYTF	NA	TRBJ1-2	TRBV29-1	NA
TGTGCCAGCAGTCCACTAGCGGGGAAAACCTACGAGCAGTACTTC	CASSPLAGKTYEQYF	NA	TRBJ2-7	TRBV6-5	TRBD2
TGTGCCAGCAGCCAATCGCGAACCGGGGCCTCCTACGAGCAGTACTTC	CASSQSRTGASYEQYF	NA	TRBJ2-7	TRBV4-2	NA
TGTGCCAGCAGCTTAGATCGCGGTTCTAGCGGAGATAACACCGGGGAGCTGTTTTTT	CASSLDRGSSGDNTGELFF	NA	TRBJ2-2	TRBV13	TRBD2
TGTGCCAGCATCGGGGGTCCCAGGGGAGGGGAGCAGTACTTC	CASIGGPRGGEQYF	NA	TRBJ2-5	TRBV2	NA
TGTGCCAGTAGTCCGGGGGGCGGGACCTACAATGAGCAGTTCTTC	CASSPGGGTYNEQFF	NA	TRBJ2-1	TRBV19	NA
TGTGCCACAGGGGCGGGCGAGCAGTACTTC	CATGAGEQYF	NA	TRBJ2-7	TRBV27	NA
TGTGCCAGCAGTTACAATTCACCCCTCCACTTT	CASSYNSPLHF	few	TRBJ1-6	TRBV6-6	NA
TGTGCCAGCAGCCCCGGGACTAGCGGAGCCTACGAGCAGTACTTC	CASSPGTSGAYEQYF	NA	TRBJ2-7	TRBV7-9	TRBD2
TGTGCCAGCAGTTACTGGTCGAGTTCCTACGAGCAGTACTTC	CASSYWSSSYEQYF	once	TRBJ2-7	TRBV6-6	NA
TGTGCCAGCAGCCCCGCCGGGACACCCGATGAGCAGTTCTTC	CASSPAGTPDEQFF	NA	TRBJ2-1	TRBV6-6	NA